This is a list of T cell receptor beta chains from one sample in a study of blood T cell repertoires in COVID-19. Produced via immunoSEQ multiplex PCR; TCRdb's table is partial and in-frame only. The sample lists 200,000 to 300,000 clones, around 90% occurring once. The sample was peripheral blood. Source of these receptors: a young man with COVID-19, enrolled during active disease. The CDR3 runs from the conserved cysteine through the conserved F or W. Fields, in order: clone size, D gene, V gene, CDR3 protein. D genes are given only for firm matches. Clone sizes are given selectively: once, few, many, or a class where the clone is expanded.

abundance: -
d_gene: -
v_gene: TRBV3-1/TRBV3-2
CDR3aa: CASSQGTAFEQYF

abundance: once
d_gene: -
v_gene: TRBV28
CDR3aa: CASTLDSSPETQYF

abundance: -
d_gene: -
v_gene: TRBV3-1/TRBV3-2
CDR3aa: CASSAGREPNQPQHF

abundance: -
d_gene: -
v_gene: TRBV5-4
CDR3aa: CASSIQGIASPLHF

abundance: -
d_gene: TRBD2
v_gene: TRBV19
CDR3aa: CASSALAGGQETQYF

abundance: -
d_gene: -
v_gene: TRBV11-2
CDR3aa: CASSLSGYTDTQYF

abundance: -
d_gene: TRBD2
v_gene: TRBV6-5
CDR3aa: CASSYGRGGFNEQFF

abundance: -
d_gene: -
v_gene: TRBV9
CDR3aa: CASSTDSAYNEQFF

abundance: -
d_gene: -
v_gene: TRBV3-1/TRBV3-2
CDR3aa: CASSLQNGYTF

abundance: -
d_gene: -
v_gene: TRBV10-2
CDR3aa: CASSVDTYNEQFF

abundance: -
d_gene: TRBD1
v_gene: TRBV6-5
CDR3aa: CASRTGANTEAFF

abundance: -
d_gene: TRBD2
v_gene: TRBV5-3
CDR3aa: CARSSPSRGGLNEQYF

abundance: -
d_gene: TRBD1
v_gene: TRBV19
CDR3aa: CASSSGQGANQPQHF

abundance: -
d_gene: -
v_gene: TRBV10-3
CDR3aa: CAISEPSSEQYF

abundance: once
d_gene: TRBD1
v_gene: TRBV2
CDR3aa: CASSSQGAGEKLFF

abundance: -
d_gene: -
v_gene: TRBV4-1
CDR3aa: CASSHVGHRTNYGYTF

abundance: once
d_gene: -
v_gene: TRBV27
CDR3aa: CASSSVDEQFF

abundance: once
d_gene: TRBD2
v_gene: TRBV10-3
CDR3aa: CAIRGESNGTQYF

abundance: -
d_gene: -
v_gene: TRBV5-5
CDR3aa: CASSWATGSYEQYF

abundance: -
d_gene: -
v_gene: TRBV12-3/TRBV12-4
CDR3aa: CASSITGAFF

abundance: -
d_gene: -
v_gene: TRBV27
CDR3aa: CASSLPPGTVPYEQYF

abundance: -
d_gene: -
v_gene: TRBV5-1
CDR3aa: CASSPGAPAGNTIYF

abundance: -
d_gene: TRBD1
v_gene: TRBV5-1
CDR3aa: CASSSPGTGPHGSPLHF

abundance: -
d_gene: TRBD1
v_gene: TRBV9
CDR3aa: CASDDRGDGNTIYF

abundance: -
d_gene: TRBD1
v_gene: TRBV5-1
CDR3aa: CASSATGTGGLVFYGYTF

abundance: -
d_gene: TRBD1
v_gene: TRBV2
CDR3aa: CASQDRPYSPLHF

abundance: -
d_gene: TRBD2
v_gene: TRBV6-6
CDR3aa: CASSYGSRGGQETQYF

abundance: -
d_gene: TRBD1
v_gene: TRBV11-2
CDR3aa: CASSLVGQGAKDTQYF

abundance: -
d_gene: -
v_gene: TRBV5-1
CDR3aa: CASSFRAGSQGELFF

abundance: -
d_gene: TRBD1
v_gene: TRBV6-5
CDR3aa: CASRRDRGETQYF

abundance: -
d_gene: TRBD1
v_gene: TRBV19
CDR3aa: CASSHRQGAGTGELFF

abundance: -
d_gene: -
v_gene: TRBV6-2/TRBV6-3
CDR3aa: CASSFSMNTEAFF

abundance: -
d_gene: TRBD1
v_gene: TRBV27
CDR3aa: CASRSGQGIYSNQPQHF

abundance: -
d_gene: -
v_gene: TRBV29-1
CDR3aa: CSVGKEREQYF

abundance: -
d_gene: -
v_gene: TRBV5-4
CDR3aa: CASSRFFPDRNYGYTF

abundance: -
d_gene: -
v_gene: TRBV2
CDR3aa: CASSGQTNSPLHF

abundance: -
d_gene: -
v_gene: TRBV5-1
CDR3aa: CASSSDSPDTQYF